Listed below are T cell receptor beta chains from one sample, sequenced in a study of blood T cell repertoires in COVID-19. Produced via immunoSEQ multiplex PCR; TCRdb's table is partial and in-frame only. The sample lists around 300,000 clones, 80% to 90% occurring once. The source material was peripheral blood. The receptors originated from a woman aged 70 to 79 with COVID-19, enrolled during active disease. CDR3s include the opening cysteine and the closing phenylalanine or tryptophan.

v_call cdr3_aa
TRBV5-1 CASRAGTSGQETQYF
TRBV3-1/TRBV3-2 CASSPRGASGGAGETQYF
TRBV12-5 CASGLVSPPANTGELFF
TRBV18 CASSPQGAYEQYF
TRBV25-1 CASSELGGQSSYEQYF
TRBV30 CAWSPGQDYEQYF
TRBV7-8 CASSFGAFADTQYF
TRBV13 CASSTKVGPGDEAFF
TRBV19 CASSSMEGLGQPQHF
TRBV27 CASSSRQGWTGELFF
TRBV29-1 CSVEGTGENGYTF
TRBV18 CASSPQNYGYTF
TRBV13 CASSPDRRRDGELFF
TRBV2 CASRSATGDRRSNQPQHF
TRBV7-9 CASSLVQGNTIYF
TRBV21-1 CASTRPPGGDYEQYF
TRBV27 CASSFRQGPGEAFF
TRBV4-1 CASSQESAGGVQDTQYF
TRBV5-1 CASGVGQPAPDTEAFF
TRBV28 CASSTTGAGTGELFF
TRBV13 CASSPQDRGVVYGYTF
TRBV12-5 CASGSKDRGLMNTEAFF
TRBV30 CAWKEASGGQPVTQYF
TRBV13 CASSLVGQAHYGYTF
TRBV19 CASPGRGGAQYF
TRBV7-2 CASSLDGGYGEQFF
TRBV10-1 CASSDRGQGGTGELFF
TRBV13 CASSLGPAGGNQPQHF
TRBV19 CASITGPGNTIYF